This T cell receptor (beta chain) originates from a study of PD-1 blockade in classical Hodgkin lymphoma (dated by TCRdb to the early 2020s). In the study overall: Nivolumab dosing was 3 mg/kg intravenously every 2 weeks, continuing until either disease progression or unacceptable toxicity. To define a peripheral blood immune signature of response to PD-1 blockade in classical Hodgkin lymphoma, the study combined TCR beta sequencing with CyTOF. What the study reported, not specific to this receptor: By C4D1, a significant rise was seen in CD4+ TCR diversity but not in CD8+ TCR diversity (p=0.0027 vs p=0.16), and the rise was most apparent among complete responders (p=0.02). Newly diagnosed patients were reported to have lower baseline TCR diversity than healthy donors, and relapsed/refractory patients were reported to have lower baseline TCR diversity still. Patients starting nivolumab less than 1 year after ASCT had lower diversity and were excluded from later analyses to avoid confounding by immune reconstitution. The study was limited to a single clinical trial cohort, and causes of repertoire differences, possibly disease activity or prior therapy, remained undefined. Among trial patients, those achieving complete response had baseline diversity similar to that of newly diagnosed patients, while diversity was significantly lower in partial responders and progressors.

The time point label on this specimen signifies: cycle 1 day 1 (C1D1), immediately before nivolumab initiation. Every trial patient had relapsed after autologous stem cell transplantation, and cohorts A, B and C differed in prior brentuximab vedotin exposure. CD4+ T cells were purified from thawed PBMCs by magnetic negative selection with a Miltenyi CD4+ T cell isolation kit. The trial cohort included some 53 patients with relapsed/refractory classical Hodgkin lymphoma, and each patient had a best overall response of complete response, partial response or progressive disease. Trial patients were treated with single-agent nivolumab in the multi-cohort phase II CheckMate 205 trial. An independent review committee assessed best overall response using the 2007 International Working Group response criteria. PBMCs from the trial were collected at three points: immediately before nivolumab initiation (C1D1), and during therapy at cycle 2 day 1 and cycle 4 day 1. Peripheral blood was collected in 8 mL Vacutainer Cell Preparation Tubes, from which PBMCs were isolated by centrifugation and then cryopreserved. Purified CD4+ and CD8+ fractions were prepared only for cases in which an additional PBMC sample was available. Magnetically labelled cells were removed on LS columns in a quadroMACS separator, and the flow-through was retained as the purified fraction.

Genomic DNA was extracted with the Qiagen DNeasy kit from unsorted PBMCs and from negatively selected CD4+ and CD8+ fractions. Using primers that anneal to V and J segments, immunoSEQ multiplex PCR amplified the TCR beta CDR3 regions. A synthetic immune receptor repertoire was used to minimize amplification bias, and any remaining bias was removed computationally after sequencing. Processing in the source paper ran as follows. Repertoire diversity was quantified as the Shannon entropy index using custom Python scripts. Unsorted, CD4+ and CD8+ repertoires were analyzed separately, except in combined analyses where CD4+ and CD8+ sequences were merged in silico. Clonal expansion was defined as a frequency increase of at least 2-fold after treatment compared with C1D1, and clones undetected at baseline were assigned a pseudocount of 0.5. Singleton clones were defined as clones with 0 or 1 copy at C1D1, and non-singleton clones were defined as clones with 2 or more copies. By matching protein sequences in sorted samples from the same patient, clones expanded in unsorted samples were annotated as CD4+, CD8+ or unknown. Diversity changes from C1D1 to C4D1 were tested in paired samples using Wilcoxon tests. TCRdb holds this immuneACCESS table with in-frame rearrangements only. Some clones are missing; in checked studies, unresolved V genes explain under half, and the rest has no known cause. V, J and clone size are those of that table, while D and trimming were read from the DNA. The sample yields 15,000 to 20,000 clones; 85% were counted once. The leading ten clones occupy 1% of the sample.

Notes on this clone: It lacks a known antigen. No quality values exist for individual bases; no much larger clone is one base distant.

Germline trimming amounts to 6 bases on V and 5 bases on J, with 4 as the count of junction bases outside the gene matches. For CDR1 and CDR2, the germline V gene (reference sequence) lists LNHDA and SQIVND. Counted from cysteine to phenylalanine, this CDR3 has 14 amino acids. The DNA shown is the 42-base CDR3, in frame from base 1. The material sequenced was CD4+ T cells from blood, taken at baseline. The source is a human donor with classical Hodgkin lymphoma. The chain links TRBV19 with TRBJ1-6; 7 bases in between match TRBD1. For the CDR3, the sequence is CASSLDRDNSPLHF. The DNA sequence follows: TGTGCCAGTAGCCTCGACAGGGATAATTCACCCCTCCACTTT.